A few counts support the clone carrying this TCR beta chain. Its antigen is currently unknown. The record originates from a study of early T cells in non-severe SARS-CoV-2 infection. Study details: Sequencing input comprised bulk RNA from unsorted whole blood; chain pairing was not available.

The library protocol tagged individual cDNA molecules with unique molecular identifiers. TCRdb processed the 5' RACE reads anew with MiXCR; each CDR3 protein has one entry. The table records tens of thousands of distinct CDR3 sequences, approximately 10% of them present only once. Overall study results and limits: VDJdb matching, biased toward anti-spike CD8 responses, missed private and CD4 specificities.

V lost 6 bases to trimming and J lost 5 bases; unmatched junction nucleotides: 7. This CDR3 contains 14 residues. CDR1 LGHDT and CDR2 YNNKEL come from the germline V gene (reference sequence). The sequenced sample was whole blood. The V gene is TRBV3-1, the J gene TRBJ1-1; 9 positions match TRBD1. The TCR was taken from an adult who was a healthcare worker with PCR-confirmed SARS-CoV-2 infection or an uninfected control (not recorded which). The CDR3 DNA reads TGTGCCAGCAGTCCCGGGACAGGGAAGACTGAAGCTTTCTTT. Its translation: CASSPGTGKTEAFF.